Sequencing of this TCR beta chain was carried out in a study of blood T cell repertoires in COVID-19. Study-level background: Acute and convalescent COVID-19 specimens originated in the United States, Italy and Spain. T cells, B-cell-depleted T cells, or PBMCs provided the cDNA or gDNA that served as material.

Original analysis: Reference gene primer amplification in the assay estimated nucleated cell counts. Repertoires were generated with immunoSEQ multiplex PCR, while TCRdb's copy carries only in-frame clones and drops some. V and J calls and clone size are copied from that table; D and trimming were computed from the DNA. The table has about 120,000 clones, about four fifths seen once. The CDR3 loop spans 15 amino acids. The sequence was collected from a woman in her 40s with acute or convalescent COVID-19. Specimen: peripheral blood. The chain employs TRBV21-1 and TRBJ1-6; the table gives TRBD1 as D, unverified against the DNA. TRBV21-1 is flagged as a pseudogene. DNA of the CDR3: TGTGCCAGCAGCGTACAGGGAGTCTATAATTCACCCCTCCACTTT. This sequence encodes CASSVQGVYNSPLHF.